The clone carrying this TCR beta chain was seen a few times. Its antigen is still unknown. These data are taken from a study of beta chain features in type 1 diabetes. Study information: Age, gender and cell yields were similar between patients and healthy donors. Whole-study findings and limits: There was a possibility that cDNA sequencing over-represented cells with high TCR expression.

The single heparinised draw taken from each donor contained around 100 mL of blood on average. The germline CDR1 and CDR2 sequences are MNHNY and SVGAGI (reference sequence). The CDR3 loop spans 12 amino acids. Sequenced material consisted of expressed TCRB transcripts (all of the isolated RNA was reverse transcribed). Regulatory, naive and central memory T cell samples averaged about 3.5 million reads. Assay: immunoSEQ multiplex PCR; the TCRdb copy retains only in-frame clones and omits some. The data hold about 150,000 clones, with roughly a tenth observed a single time. The chain uses TRBV6-6 and TRBJ2-5; 7 positions agree with TRBD1. The closer fit of TRBJ2-7 to the DNA end suggests the J call may be wrong. Sequenced sample: naive CD4+ T cells from blood. The TCR sequence derives from a man aged 18 to 29 in good health. The CDR3 loop is CASRGTVYEQYF. CDR3 bases: TGTGCCAGCAGGGGGACAGTATACGAGCAGTACTTC.